These T cell receptor beta chains were read from a single sample in a study of CD8+CD57+ T cells in acquired aplastic anemia. TCRdb ran MiXCR on the reads and lists one entry per CDR3 protein. The profile shows a few hundred thousand distinct CDR3 sequences, 82% of them singletons. Sequencing was carried out using sorted CD4+, CD8+, or CD8+CD57+ T cells (not recorded which) from PBMCs. The source is a human donor with aplastic anemia. Both conserved end residues are part of each CDR3.

>TRBV7-2
CASSVAQGAQYFGFF
>TRBV6-5
CASRQGPITEAFF
>TRBV6-6
CASSPAGQYSGNTIYF
>TRBV7-6
CASTPGVNGQDEQFF
>TRBV7-9
CASSSADTQYFDHF
>TRBV19
CASSIAGGSYNQYF
>TRBV2
CASLPWGGADGYTF
>TRBV19
CASSIGQSTQETQYF
>TRBV5-6
CASEIQGHEQFF
>TRBV20-1
CSATGTTGMNTEAFF
>TRBV20-1
CSARMGYSYEQYF
>TRBV20-1
CSATPGDSSEQYF
>TRBV20-1
CSARDQAYGYTF
>TRBV2
CGSADGGTDTQYF
>TRBV15
CATQLDRGVSTEAFF